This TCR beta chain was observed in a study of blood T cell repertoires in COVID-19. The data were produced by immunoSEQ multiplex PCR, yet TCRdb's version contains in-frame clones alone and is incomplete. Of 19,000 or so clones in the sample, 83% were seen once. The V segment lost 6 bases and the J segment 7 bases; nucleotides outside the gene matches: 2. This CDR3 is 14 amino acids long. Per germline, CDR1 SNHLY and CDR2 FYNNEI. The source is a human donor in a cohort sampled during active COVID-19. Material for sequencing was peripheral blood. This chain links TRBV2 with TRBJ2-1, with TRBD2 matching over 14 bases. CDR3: CASRTSGGANEQFF. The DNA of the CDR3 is TGTGCCAGCAGGACTAGCGGGGGGGCGAATGAGCAGTTCTTC.